This is a list of T cell receptor beta chains from one sample in a study of breast tumors, draining lymph nodes, adjacent tissues. TCRdb re-analysed the multiplex PCR reads in MiXCR, keeping a single row per CDR3 protein. The sample lists roughly 110,000 distinct CDR3 sequences; around 30% were seen once. Sequencing was carried out using axillary lymph node tissue. Receptor source: a female donor with breast cancer. Some clones in this sample may be carry-over from other donors' samples. The CDR3 runs from the conserved cysteine through the conserved F or W. D genes are given only for firm matches. Size values are once, few and many counts, or a class for expanded clones, and some rows have none.

abundance	d_gene	v_gene	j_gene	CDR3aa	CDR3nt
few	-	TRBV7-2	TRBJ1-3	CASSPTPRSPRGNTIYF	TGTGCCAGCAGCCCCACCCCCAGGTCGCCGCGAGGAAACACCATATATTTT
-	TRBD2	TRBV24-1	TRBJ2-7	CATSYLTSGIYEQYF	TGTGCCACCAGTTACTTAACTAGCGGAATATACGAGCAGTACTTC
many	-	TRBV6-1	TRBJ1-2	CASSYHTGSSYYGYTF	TGTGCCAGCAGCTATCATACAGGATCTTCGTACTATGGCTACACCTTC
many	TRBD1	TRBV12-3/TRBV12-4	TRBJ2-5	CASSEDRGFLVTQYF	TGTGCCAGCAGTGAGGACAGGGGGTTTTTGGTGACCCAGTACTTC
many	TRBD2	TRBV20-1	TRBJ2-7	CSAYLASGSGVEQYF	TGCAGTGCTTACCTCGCTAGCGGGAGTGGTGTCGAGCAGTACTTC
-	TRBD1	TRBV30	TRBJ1-4	CAWSDRGTNEKLFF	TGTGCCTGGAGTGACAGGGGAACTAATGAAAAACTGTTTTTT
many	-	TRBV28	TRBJ1-3	CASSGDTLSGNTIYF	TGTGCCAGCAGTGGGGACACCCTCTCTGGAAACACCATATATTTT
many	TRBD2	TRBV27	TRBJ2-7	CASSLTSGKDEQYF	TGTGCCAGCAGTTTGACTAGCGGGAAGGACGAGCAGTACTTC
many	TRBD2	TRBV20-1	TRBJ2-7	CSARESGRAQYEQYF	TGCAGTGCTAGAGAAAGCGGGAGGGCCCAATACGAGCAGTACTTC
many	-	TRBV10-3	TRBJ2-5	CAIRGGSQETQYF	TGTGCCATACGAGGGGGTTCCCAAGAGACCCAGTACTTC
many	-	TRBV24-1	TRBJ2-6	CATSLGGGSLSGANVLTF	TGTGCCACCAGTCTTGGGGGCGGTTCTCTCTCTGGGGCCAACGTCCTGACTTTC
once	-	TRBV30	TRBJ1-6	CAWMTGLGSPLHF	TGTGCCTGGATGACAGGTTTGGGCTCACCCCTCCACTTT
once	TRBD2	TRBV20-1	TRBJ2-2	CSARGAGGGELFF	TGCAGTGCTAGGGGAGCGGGAGGCGGGGAGCTGTTTTTT
-	-	TRBV12-3/TRBV12-4	TRBJ1-1	CASSLDTNTEAFF	TGTGCCAGCAGTTTAGACACGAACACTGAAGCTTTCTTT
many	-	TRBV5-4	TRBJ1-6	CASSLVRGSPLHF	TGTGCCAGCAGCTTGGTGAGGGGTTCACCCCTCCACTTT
many	-	TRBV3-1	TRBJ1-3	CASSLQGTSGNTIYF	TGTGCCAGCAGCCTGCAGGGGACCTCTGGAAACACCATATATTTT
many	-	TRBV19	TRBJ2-2	CASKLPGNTGELFF	TGTGCCAGTAAATTGCCGGGGAACACCGGGGAGCTGTTTTTT
many	-	TRBV20-1	TRBJ1-2	CSARTGVIYGYTF	TGCAGTGCTAGAACGGGCGTCATCTATGGCTACACCTTC
-	TRBD1	TRBV7-3	TRBJ1-6	CASSPGTGSAAPLHF	TGTGCCAGCAGCCCCGGGACAGGGAGTGCTGCGCCCCTCCACTTT
many	-	TRBV2	TRBJ2-7	CASRQTGTRYEQYF	TGTGCCAGCAGGCAAACCGGGACTCGCTACGAGCAGTACTTC
many	-	TRBV7-6	TRBJ2-7	CASSWTANYEQYF	TGTGCCAGCAGCTGGACAGCGAACTACGAGCAGTACTTC
many	TRBD1	TRBV19	TRBJ2-1	CASRLDRGEYNEQFF	TGTGCCAGTAGACTCGACAGGGGGGAATACAATGAGCAGTTCTTC
many	TRBD1	TRBV28	TRBJ1-3	CASSLPTRGQGELGNTIYF	TGTGCCAGCAGTTTACCCACACGGGGACAGGGAGAACTTGGAAACACCATATATTTT
many	-	TRBV5-1	TRBJ2-1	CASSWDGPNYNEQFF	TGCGCCAGCAGCTGGGACGGACCAAATTACAATGAGCAGTTCTTC
once	TRBD1	TRBV7-3	TRBJ2-7	CASSSGQVYEQYF	TGTGCCAGCAGCTCCGGACAGGTTTACGAGCAGTACTTC
many	-	TRBV24-1	TRBJ2-7	CATSRQGSGEQYF	TGTGCCACTTCGAGGCAGGGATCTGGGGAGCAGTACTTC
many	-	TRBV20-1	TRBJ2-1	CSASSGASGKKKFF	TGCAGTGCTTCATCGGGGGCTTCGGGTAAGAAAAAGTTCTTC
many	TRBD1	TRBV6-1	TRBJ2-1	CASSELGRGHNEQFF	TGTGCCAGCAGTGAACTGGGAAGGGGGCACAATGAGCAGTTCTTC
-	TRBD2	TRBV7-9	TRBJ2-3	CASSEGLAIRTDTQYF	TGTGCCAGCAGCGAAGGACTAGCGATCCGCACAGATACGCAGTATTTT
many	TRBD1	TRBV6-5	TRBJ1-2	CASNRQGGNDGYTF	TGTGCCAGCAATAGACAGGGAGGTAATGATGGCTACACCTTC
many	-	TRBV20-1	TRBJ2-1	CSARDSGSVQFF	TGCAGTGCTAGAGACTCAGGGTCGGTCCAGTTCTTC
-	-	TRBV15	TRBJ1-2	CATSRESYNEGYTF	TGTGCCACCAGCAGAGAAAGTTACAACGAGGGCTACACCTTC
many	TRBD1	TRBV18	TRBJ2-7	CASSPRTGVNEQYF	TGTGCCAGCTCACCACGGACAGGGGTCAACGAGCAGTACTTC
many	TRBD2	TRBV29-1	TRBJ2-3	CSVEETPRTSSDTQYF	TGCAGCGTTGAAGAAACGCCCCGGACTAGTTCAGATACGCAGTATTTT
many	-	TRBV5-1	TRBJ2-5	CASSLGTGKETQYF	TGCGCCAGCAGCTTGGGGACGGGGAAAGAGACCCAGTACTTC
many	-	TRBV20-1	TRBJ2-5	CSASTRETQSF	TGCAGTGCTAGTACGAGGGAAACCCAGTCCTTC
-	-	TRBV4-2	TRBJ1-4	CASSHQGNEKLFF	TGTGCCAGCAGCCACCAGGGGAATGAAAAACTGTTTTTT
many	-	TRBV5-1	TRBJ2-3	CASSLGGRSTDTQYF	TGCGCCAGCAGCTTGGGAGGGAGAAGCACAGATACGCAGTATTTT
-	TRBD1	TRBV7-9	TRBJ2-1	CASSSGQNYNEQFF	TGTGCCAGCAGCTCGGGACAGAACTACAATGAGCAGTTCTTC
many	TRBD2	TRBV19	TRBJ2-1	CASSMGGVNEQFF	TGTGCCAGTAGTATGGGAGGGGTGAATGAGCAGTTCTTC
many	TRBD1	TRBV19	TRBJ1-5	CASSIGGQYNQPQHF	TGTGCCAGTAGTATAGGGGGACAGTACAATCAGCCCCAGCATTTT
many	-	TRBV7-8	TRBJ1-2	CASSLDTGNYGYTF	TGTGCCAGCAGCTTAGATACAGGGAACTATGGCTACACCTTC
-	-	TRBV9	TRBJ2-3	CASSVEGGRDTQYF	TGTGCCAGCAGCGTAGAGGGGGGTCGAGATACGCAGTATTTT
many	TRBD1	TRBV18	TRBJ1-2	CASSLQGARGYTF	TGTGCCAGCTCACTACAGGGGGCGAGGGGCTACACCTTC
many	-	TRBV30	TRBJ2-1	CAWSVGIVYNEQFF	TGTGCCTGGAGTGTAGGGATAGTCTACAATGAGCAGTTCTTC
many	TRBD2	TRBV29-1	TRBJ2-5	CSVTSGQETQYF	TGCAGCGTCACTAGCGGCCAAGAGACCCAGTACTTC
many	-	TRBV6-1	TRBJ2-3	CASSDRSPPDTQYF	TGTGCCAGCAGCGACCGCAGTCCCCCAGATACGCAGTATTTT
many	-	TRBV27	TRBJ2-1	CASSSLPAVRYNEQFF	TGTGCCAGCAGTTCCCTCCCAGCGGTGAGGTACAATGAGCAGTTCTTC
many	-	TRBV18	TRBJ2-1	CASSPPGTSYLNEQFF	TGTGCCAGCTCACCTCCCGGGACCTCGTACCTCAATGAGCAGTTCTTC
many	TRBD1	TRBV6-2/TRBV6-3	TRBJ2-1	CASSQNRGGYNEQFF	TGTGCCAGCAGCCAAAACAGGGGTGGGTACAATGAGCAGTTCTTC